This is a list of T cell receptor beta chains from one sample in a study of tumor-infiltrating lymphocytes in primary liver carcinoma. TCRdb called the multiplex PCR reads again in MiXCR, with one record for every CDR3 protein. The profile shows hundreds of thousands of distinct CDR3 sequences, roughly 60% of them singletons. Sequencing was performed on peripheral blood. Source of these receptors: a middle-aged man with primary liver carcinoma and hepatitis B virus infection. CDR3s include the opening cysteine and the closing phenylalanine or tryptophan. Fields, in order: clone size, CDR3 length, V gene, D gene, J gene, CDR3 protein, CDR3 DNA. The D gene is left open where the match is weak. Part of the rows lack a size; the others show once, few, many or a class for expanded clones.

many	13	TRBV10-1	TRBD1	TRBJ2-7	CATSTGGTYEQYF	TGCGCCACCTCGACAGGGGGGACCTACGAGCAGTACTTC
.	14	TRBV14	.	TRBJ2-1	CASSPDLGRNEQLF	TGTGCCAGCAGCCCCGACCTGGGACGCAATGAGCAGTTATTC
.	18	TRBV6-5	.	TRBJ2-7	CVSSYKDPTTSIPYEQYF	TGTGTCAGCAGTTACAAGGACCCTACCACTTCGATACCCTACGAGCAGTACTTC
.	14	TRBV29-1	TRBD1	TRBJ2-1	CCVAGTGLSNEQFF	TGCTGCGTGGCCGGGACAGGGCTGAGCAATGAGCAGTTCTTC
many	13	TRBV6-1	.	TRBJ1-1	CASRTGIVTEAFF	TGTGCCAGCAGAACAGGGATCGTAACTGAAGCTTTCTTT
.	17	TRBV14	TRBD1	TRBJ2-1	CANSQDTGQEPYNEQFF	TGTGCCAACAGCCAAGATACGGGACAGGAGCCTTACAATGAGCAGTTCTTC
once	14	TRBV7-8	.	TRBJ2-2	CASSLGCTTGVLFF	TGTGCCAGCAGCTTAGGCTGTACTACCGGGGTGCTGTTTTTT
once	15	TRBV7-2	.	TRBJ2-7	CASSLSASGQYEQYF	TGTGCCAGCAGCTTATCGGCTAGCGGACAGTACGAGCAGTACTTC
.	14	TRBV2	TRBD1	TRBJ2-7	CASKDRQASYEQYF	TGTGCCAGCAAGGACAGGCAAGCCTCCTACGAGCAGTACTTC
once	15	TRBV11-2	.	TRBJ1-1	CASSLMVGGSTDAFF	TGTGCCAGCAGCCTCATGGTGGGGGGGAGCACTGATGCTTTCTTT
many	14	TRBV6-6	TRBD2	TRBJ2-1	CASSASGLVNEQFF	TGTGCCAGCAGTGCCTCGGGACTAGTCAATGAGCAGTTCTTC
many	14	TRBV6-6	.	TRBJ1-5	CASSSRQNVGPQHF	TGTGCCAGCAGTTCACGACAGAATGTCGGGCCCCAGCATTTT
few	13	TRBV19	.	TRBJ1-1	CASSLPPGGGTFF	TGTGCCAGTAGTCTCCCTCCCGGGGGTGGGACTTTCTTT
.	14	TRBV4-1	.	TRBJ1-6	CTSSQDEGGTPLHF	TGCACCAGCAGCCAAGATGAAGGGGGGACACCCCTCCACTTT
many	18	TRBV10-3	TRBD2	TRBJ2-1	CAISLTRTSGSSHNEQFF	TGTGCCATCAGCCTCACAAGGACTAGCGGGAGTAGCCACAATGAGCAGTTCTTC
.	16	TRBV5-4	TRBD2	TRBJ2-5	CASSRISGRSRETQYF	TGTGCCAGCAGCCGGATCAGCGGGAGGTCCCGAGAGACCCAGTACTTC
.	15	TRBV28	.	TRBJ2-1	CASSTGARSYNEQFF	TGTGCCAGCAGTACTGGGGCTAGGTCCTACAATGAGCAGTTCTTC
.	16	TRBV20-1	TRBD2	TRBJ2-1	CSVRPSPSGIPNEQFF	TGCAGTGTTAGACCCTCACCTAGCGGGATACCCAATGAGCAGTTCTTC
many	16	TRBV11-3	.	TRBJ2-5	CASSSGAGTQQETQYF	TGTGCCAGCAGCTCAGGGGCCGGGACCCAACAAGAGACCCAGTACTTC
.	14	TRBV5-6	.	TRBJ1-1	CTSSLSGRATEAFF	TGTACCAGCAGCTTATCGGGGCGGGCCACTGAAGCTTTCTTT
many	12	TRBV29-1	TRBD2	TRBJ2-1	CSAGLAYNEQFF	TGCAGCGCTGGACTAGCCTACAATGAGCAGTTCTTC
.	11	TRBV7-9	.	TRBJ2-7	CASSLDHEQYF	TGTGCCAGCAGCTTAGACCACGAGCAGTACTTC
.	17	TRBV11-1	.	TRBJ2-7	CASSVGPAGKSSYEHYF	TGTGCCAGCAGCGTAGGGCCGGCGGGTAAAAGCTCCTACGAGCATTACTTC
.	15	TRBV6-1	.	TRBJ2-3	CTSSAERAGTDTQYF	TGTACCAGCAGTGCCGAGAGGGCCGGAACAGATACGCAATATTTT
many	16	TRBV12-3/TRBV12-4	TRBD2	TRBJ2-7	CASSSARTSGSLEQYF	TGTGCCAGCAGTTCGGCCCGGACTAGCGGGAGCCTCGAGCAGTACTTC
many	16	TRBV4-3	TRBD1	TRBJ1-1	CASSQDGDRVHTEAFF	TGCGCCAGCAGCCAAGATGGGGACAGGGTACACACTGAAGCTTTCTTT
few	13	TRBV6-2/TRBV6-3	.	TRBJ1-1	CASSTGWNTEAFF	TGTGCCAGCAGTACCGGGTGGAACACTGAAGCTTTCTTT
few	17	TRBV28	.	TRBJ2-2	CASSSTGHLMNTGELFF	TGTGCCAGCAGTTCGACTGGACACCTCATGAACACCGGGGAGCTGTTTTTT
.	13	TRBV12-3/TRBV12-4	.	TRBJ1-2	CASSFERGVDYTF	TGTGCCAGCAGTTTTGAAAGGGGAGTGGACTACACCTTC
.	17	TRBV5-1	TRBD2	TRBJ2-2	CASSLVLAVMNTGELFF	TGCGCCAGCAGCTTGGTCCTAGCGGTCATGAACACCGGGGAGCTGTTTTTT
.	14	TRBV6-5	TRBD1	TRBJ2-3	CASKRTGSADTQYF	TGTGCCAGCAAAAGGACAGGGAGTGCAGATACGCAATATTTT